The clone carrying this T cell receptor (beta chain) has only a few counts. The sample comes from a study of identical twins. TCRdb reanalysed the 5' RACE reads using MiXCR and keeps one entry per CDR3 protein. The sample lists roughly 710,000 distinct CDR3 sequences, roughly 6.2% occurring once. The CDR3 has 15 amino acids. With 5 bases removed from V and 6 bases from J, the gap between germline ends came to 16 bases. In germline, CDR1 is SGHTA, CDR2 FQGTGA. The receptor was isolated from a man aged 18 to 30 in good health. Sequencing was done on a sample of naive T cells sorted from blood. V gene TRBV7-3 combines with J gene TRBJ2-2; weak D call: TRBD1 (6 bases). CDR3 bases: TGTGCCAGCAGCCCCGGGCCAGGGGCGGCCGGGGAGCTGTTTTTT. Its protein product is CASSPGPGAAGELFF.